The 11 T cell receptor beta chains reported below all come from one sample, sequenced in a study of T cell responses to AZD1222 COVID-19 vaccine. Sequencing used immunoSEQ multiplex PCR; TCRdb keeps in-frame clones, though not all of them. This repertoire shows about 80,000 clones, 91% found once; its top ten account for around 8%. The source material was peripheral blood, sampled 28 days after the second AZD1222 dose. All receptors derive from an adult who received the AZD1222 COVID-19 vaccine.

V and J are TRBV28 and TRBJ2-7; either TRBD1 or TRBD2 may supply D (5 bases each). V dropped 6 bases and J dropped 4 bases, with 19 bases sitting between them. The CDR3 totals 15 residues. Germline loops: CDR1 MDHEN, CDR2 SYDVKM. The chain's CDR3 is CASSRGVGGGYEQYF. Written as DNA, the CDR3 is TGTGCCAGCAGCCGTGGGGTTGGGGGTGGTTACGAGCAGTACTTC.

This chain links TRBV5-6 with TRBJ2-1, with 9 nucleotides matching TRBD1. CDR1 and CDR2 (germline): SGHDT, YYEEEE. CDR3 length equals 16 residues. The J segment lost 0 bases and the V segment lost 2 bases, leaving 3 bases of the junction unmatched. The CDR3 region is CASSLDRGSSYNEQFF. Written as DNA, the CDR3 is TGTGCCAGCAGCTTAGACAGGGGGAGCTCCTACAATGAGCAGTTCTTC. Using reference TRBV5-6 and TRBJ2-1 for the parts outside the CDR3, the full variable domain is DAGVTQSPTHLIKTRGQQVTLRCSPKSGHDTVSWYQQALGQGPQFIFQYYEEEERQRGNFPDRFSGHQFPNYSSELNVNALLLGDSALYLCASSLDRGSSYNEQFFGPGTRLTVL.

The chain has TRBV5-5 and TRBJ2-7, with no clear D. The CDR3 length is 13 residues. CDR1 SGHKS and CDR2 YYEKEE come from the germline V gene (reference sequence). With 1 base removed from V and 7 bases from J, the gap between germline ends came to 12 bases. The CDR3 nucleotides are TGTGCCAGCAGCTTGTCCCTAGTGATAGAGCAGTACTTC. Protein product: CASSLSLVIEQYF.

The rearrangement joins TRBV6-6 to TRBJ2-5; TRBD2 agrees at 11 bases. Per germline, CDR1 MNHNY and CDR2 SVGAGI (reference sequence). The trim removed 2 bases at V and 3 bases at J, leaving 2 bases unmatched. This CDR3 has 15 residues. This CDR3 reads CASSYGTSGEETQYF. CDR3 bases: TGTGCCAGCAGTTACGGGACTAGCGGTGAAGAGACCCAGTACTTC.

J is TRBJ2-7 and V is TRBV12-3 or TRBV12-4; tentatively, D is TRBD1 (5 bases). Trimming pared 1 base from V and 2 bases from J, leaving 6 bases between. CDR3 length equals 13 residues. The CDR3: CASSLGQPYEQYF. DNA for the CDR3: TGTGCCAGCAGTTTAGGACAGCCCTACGAGCAGTACTTC.

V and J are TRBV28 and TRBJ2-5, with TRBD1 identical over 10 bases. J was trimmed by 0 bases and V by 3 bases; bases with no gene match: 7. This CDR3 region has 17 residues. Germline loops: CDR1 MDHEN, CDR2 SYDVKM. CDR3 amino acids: CASSFHPGTGDQETQYF. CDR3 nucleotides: TGTGCCAGCAGTTTTCATCCGGGGACAGGGGACCAAGAGACCCAGTACTTC.

Here the CDR3 reads CAISDPTGVGGNTIYF. The CDR3 bases are TGTGCCATCAGTGACCCGACAGGGGTTGGTGGAAACACCATATATTTT. V and J are TRBV10-3 and TRBJ1-3, with TRBD1 identical over 8 bases. The CDR3 contains 16 residues. Trimming took 3 bases from V and 3 from J; bases not matched to a gene: 7. Germline CDR1 reads ENHRY; CDR2 reads SYGVKD.

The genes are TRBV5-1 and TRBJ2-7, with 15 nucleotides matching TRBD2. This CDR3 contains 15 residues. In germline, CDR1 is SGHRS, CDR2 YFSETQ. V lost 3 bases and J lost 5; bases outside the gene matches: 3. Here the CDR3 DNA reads TGCGCCAGCAGCTACGGACTAGCGGGAGGGAACGAGCAGTACTTC. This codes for CASSYGLAGGNEQYF.

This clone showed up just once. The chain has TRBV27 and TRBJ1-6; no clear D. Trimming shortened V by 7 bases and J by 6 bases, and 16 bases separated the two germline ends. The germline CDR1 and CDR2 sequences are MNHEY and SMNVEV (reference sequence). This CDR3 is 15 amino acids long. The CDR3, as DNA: TGTGCCAGCACATTACTGCCCGGCCCTAATTCACCCCTCCACTTT. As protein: CASTLLPGPNSPLHF.

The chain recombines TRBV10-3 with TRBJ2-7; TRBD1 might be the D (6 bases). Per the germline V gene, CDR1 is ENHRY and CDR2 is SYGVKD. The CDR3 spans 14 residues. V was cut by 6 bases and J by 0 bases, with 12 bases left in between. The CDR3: CAIRRGSDSYEQYF. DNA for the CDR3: TGTGCCATCAGGAGGGGGTCCGACTCCTACGAGCAGTACTTC.

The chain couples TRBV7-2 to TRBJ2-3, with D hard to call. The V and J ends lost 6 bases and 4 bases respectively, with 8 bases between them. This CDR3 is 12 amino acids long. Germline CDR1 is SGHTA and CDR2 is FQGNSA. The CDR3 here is CASRLRADTQYF. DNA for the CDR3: TGTGCCAGCAGGCTTAGGGCAGATACGCAGTATTTT. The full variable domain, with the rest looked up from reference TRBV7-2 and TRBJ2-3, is GAGVSQSPSNKVTEKGKDVELRCDPISGHTALYWYRQSLGQGLEFLIYFQGNSAPDKSGLPSDRFSAERTGGSVSTLTIQRTQQEDSAVYLCASRLRADTQYFGPGTRLTVL.